This T cell receptor beta chain was sequenced for a study of blood T cell repertoires in COVID-19. On the study more broadly: Acute and convalescent COVID-19 specimens originated in the United States, Italy and Spain.

Germline CDR1 LGHNA, CDR2 YNFKEQ. The CDR3 spans 16 residues. Trimming took off 4 bases at V and 7 bases at J, with 20 bases between the two ends. Enrollees, about 18 to 90 years old, lived in about two dozen US areas. Assignment of participants to cohorts was predicated upon participant-reported clinical history. What the recovered Cohort 3 donors had was two negative PCRs, clearance, or symptom resolution. Data came from immunoSEQ multiplex PCR; TCRdb stores just in-frame clones and leaves some out. The sample comprises about 200,000 clones, 84% of which are singletons, and around 7% rests with the top ten.

Sequencing was carried out using PBMCs or T cells enriched from blood (not recorded which). This TCR was recovered from a man in his forties who had recovered from COVID-19. The chain uses TRBV4-2 and TRBJ1-5; a possible D gene is TRBD1 (5 bases). CDR3 sequence reads: CASSPQEAVGVQPQHF. The DNA for the CDR3 is TGTGCCAGCAGCCCACAGGAAGCCGTTGGGGTGCAGCCCCAGCATTTT.